These 5 T cell receptor beta chains originate from one sample sequenced in a study of Graves' ophthalmopathy and Graves' hyperthyroidism. Investigators amplified TCR beta CDR3 regions from RNA transcripts. Following a first-round RT-PCR that used HTBI primers, a second-round multiplex PCR was carried out. In TCRdb, the multiplex PCR reads were re-called with MiXCR into one record per CDR3 protein. The repertoire has around 1,000,000 distinct CDR3 sequences, 36% of them found once; the top ten carry 11%. Sample: peripheral blood or thyroid tissue (not recorded which). All receptors come from an adult man with Graves' hyperthyroidism.

This clonotype has a handful of counts. V and J are TRBV2 and TRBJ2-7; 9 nucleotides match TRBD1. Germline loops: CDR1 SNHLY, CDR2 FYNNEI. CDR3 length: 14 residues. V shed 5 bases and J 7 bases; nucleotides not matched to a gene: 9. The chain's CDR3 is CASSYRDRALEQYF. As DNA, the CDR3 is TGTGCCAGCAGTTACCGGGACAGGGCATTGGAGCAGTACTTC.

This clonotype was detected a few times. In DNA, the CDR3 is TGCGCCAGCAGGCCCCGGGGGGGCGGCACCGGGGAGCTGTTTTTT. This codes for CASRPRGGGTGELFF. This sequence joins TRBV10-2 and TRBJ2-2, with 8 bases fitting TRBD2. Germline V gene sequence: CDR1 WSHSY, CDR2 SAAADI. The CDR3 spans 15 residues. V gave up 6 bases and J gave up 4 bases; unmatched junction bases: 7.

This rearrangement joins TRBV6-5 to TRBJ2-7, with no clear D. Germline lookup yields CDR1 MNHEY and CDR2 SVGAGI. V gave up 7 bases and J gave up 7 bases, with 23 bases separating them. There are 15 residues in the CDR3. CDR3: CASKGKGRIKWEQYF. CDR3 nucleotide sequence: TGTGCCAGCAAGGGTAAAGGCCGGATTAAGTGGGAGCAGTACTTC.

This clonotype was observed a single time. The genes are TRBV29-1 and TRBJ2-6; D is possibly TRBD1 or TRBD2 (7 bases each). This CDR3 contains 17 residues. Germline V gene lookup returns CDR1 SQVTM and CDR2 ANQGSEA. Trimming took 1 base from V and 1 from J, leaving 14 bases between them. DNA of the CDR3: TGCAGCGTTGAAGGCGACAGGGACTATTCTGGGGCCAACGTCCTGACTTTC. This translates into CSVEGDRDYSGANVLTF.

Points on this clonotype: Relative to the germline gene, one junction end is altered; a read error may explain this. This chain uses TRBV10-2 with TRBJ1-5, with D possibly being TRBD1 (5 bases). The germline CDR1 and CDR2 sequences are WSHSY and SAAADI. This CDR3 spans 15 amino acids. Written as DNA, the CDR3 is TGTGCCAGCAGTGAATTATTGACAGCGAGTCAGCCCCAGCATTTT. Translation: CASSELLTASQPQHF.